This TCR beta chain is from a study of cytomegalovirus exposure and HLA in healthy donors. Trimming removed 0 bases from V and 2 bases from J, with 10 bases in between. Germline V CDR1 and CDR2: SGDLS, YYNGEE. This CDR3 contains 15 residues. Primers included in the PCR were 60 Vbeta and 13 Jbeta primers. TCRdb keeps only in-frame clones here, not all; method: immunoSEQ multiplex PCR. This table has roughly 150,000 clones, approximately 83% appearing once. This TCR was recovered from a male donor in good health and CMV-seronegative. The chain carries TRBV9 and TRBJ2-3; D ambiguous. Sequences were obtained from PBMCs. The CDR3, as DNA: TGTGCCAGCAGCGTAGCCTCCGCGATCACAGATACGCAGTATTTT. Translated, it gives CASSVASAITDTQYF.